This TCR beta chain was observed in a study of human T cells and chemical hapten exposure. Overall study findings and caveats: Large CDR3 similarity clusters arose significantly more often from expanded TCRs than from controls. Counts of TCRs above 1 in 1000 frequency stayed unchanged with DPC sensitization. Alopecia in the donors means their immune response may deviate from healthy people's.

Within the library, unique molecular identifiers were attached to each individual cDNA molecule. TCRdb analysed the RACE reads with MiXCR anew, one entry per CDR3 protein. This repertoire shows some 300,000 distinct CDR3 sequences, 5.5% found once; its top ten account for under 9.5%. Worth noting for this clonotype: Its cognate antigen is unknown.

CDR1 is PRHDT and CDR2 is FYEKMQ in the germline V gene (reference sequence). CDR3 size: 15 residues. V was clipped by 4 bases and J by 5 bases; unmatched bases: 7. Stated time point: pre-sensitization, week 0. Treatment denoted: therapeutic diphenylcyclopropenone sensitization with weekly scalp DPC. The input for sequencing was whole blood, taken in connection with sensitization to the hapten diphenylcyclopropenone (DPC). The chain recombines TRBV13 with TRBJ2-7, with 11 bases identical to TRBD1. This TCR came from a woman younger than 30 with alopecia areata. Some clones in this sample may be carry-over from other donors' samples. Here the CDR3 DNA reads TGTGCCAGCAGCTCAGGACAGGGGGCGAGCGACGAGCAGTACTTC. Translating gives CASSSGQGASDEQYF.